Listed below are T cell receptor beta chains from one sample, sequenced in a study of blood T cell repertoires in COVID-19. Here immunoSEQ multiplex PCR was the method, and the copy in TCRdb shows in-frame clones only, minus some. The table has more than 90,000 clones, 75% to 85% seen once. Sequenced sample: peripheral blood. The source is an elderly woman with acute or convalescent COVID-19. Each CDR3 is given with its conserved first and last residue. The D gene is left open where the match is weak. Not every row has a clone size; where given, it reads once, few, many or a size class.

CDR3 | DNA | size | V | D | J
CASGQRETDTQYF | TGTGCCAGCGGGCAGCGGGAAACAGATACGCAGTATTTT | - | TRBV12-3/TRBV12-4 | TRBD2 | TRBJ2-3
CASSPRRRQGASYEQYF | TGTGCCAGCAGTCCACGAAGGAGACAGGGGGCCTCCTACGAGCAGTACTTC | few | TRBV28 | TRBD1 | TRBJ2-7
CASSYAGVEANYGYTF | TGTGCCAGCAGCTACGCAGGGGTGGAAGCTAACTATGGCTACACCTTC | once | TRBV5-6 | - | TRBJ1-2
CATSDPGQGGNQPQHF | TGTGCCACCAGTGATCCGGGACAGGGTGGCAATCAGCCCCAGCATTTT | - | TRBV24-1 | TRBD1 | TRBJ1-5
CASIGGGPTYEQYF | TGTGCCAGCATTGGCGGGGGCCCCACCTACGAGCAGTACTTC | - | TRBV28 | - | TRBJ2-7
CASSTTGETQYF | TGTGCCAGCAGTACGACAGGAGAGACCCAGTACTTC | - | TRBV6-5 | - | TRBJ2-5
CASPRQGPYEQYF | TGTGCCAGCCCAAGACAGGGGCCCTACGAGCAGTACTTC | - | TRBV28 | TRBD1 | TRBJ2-7
CASSPGQVGPEAFF | TGCGCCAGCAGCCCGGGACAGGTGGGCCCTGAAGCTTTCTTT | - | TRBV5-1 | TRBD1 | TRBJ1-1
CASSASGGQETQYF | TGTGCCAGCAGTGCTAGCGGGGGGCAAGAGACCCAGTACTTC | many | TRBV7-2 | TRBD2 | TRBJ2-5
CASRSDRGWGYTF | TGTGCCAGCAGGTCGGACAGGGGCTGGGGCTACACCTTC | once | TRBV9 | TRBD1 | TRBJ1-2
CASSQAGQGPQSLHF | TGTGCCAGCAGCCAAGCGGGACAGGGCCCTCAATCCCTCCACTTT | - | TRBV3-1/TRBV3-2 | TRBD1 | TRBJ1-6
CASSLGDRVGDEQFF | TGCGCCAGCAGCTTGGGGGACAGGGTAGGGGATGAGCAGTTCTTC | - | TRBV5-1 | TRBD1 | TRBJ2-1
CSVSLQDSYGYTF | TGCAGCGTCTCTTTACAGGATTCCTATGGCTACACCTTC | once | TRBV29-1 | - | TRBJ1-2
CASSPLERRGTEAFF | TGTGCCAGCAGTCCCCTTGAGCGCCGTGGCACTGAAGCTTTCTTT | - | TRBV27 | - | TRBJ1-1
CASSLAAGQSVYGYTF | TGTGCCAGCAGCTTAGCGGCCGGACAGTCAGTCTATGGCTACACCTTC | - | TRBV7-9 | - | TRBJ1-2
CASSLYQYEQYF | TGTGCCAGCAGTCTATATCAATACGAGCAGTACTTC | - | TRBV6-2/TRBV6-3 | - | TRBJ2-7
CASSSGRSNEQYF | TGTGCCAGCAGCTCTGGTCGGAGCAACGAGCAGTACTTC | - | TRBV7-9 | - | TRBJ2-7
CASSPFGRGDYGYTF | TGTGCCAGCTCACCATTCGGCAGGGGAGACTATGGCTACACCTTC | - | TRBV18 | - | TRBJ1-2
CSVGDYGNEQFF | TGCAGCGTTGGGGACTATGGGAATGAGCAGTTCTTC | - | TRBV29-1 | TRBD2 | TRBJ2-1
CASSLNPTVSYEQYF | TGCGCCAGCAGCTTAAACCCGACAGTCTCCTACGAGCAGTACTTC | - | TRBV5-1 | - | TRBJ2-7
CASSLRTGTTGDTQYF | TGTGCCAGCAGCTTGCGCACAGGAACAACGGGAGATACGCAGTATTTT | once | TRBV5-4 | - | TRBJ2-3
CASSYLDRNTEAFF | TGTGCCAGCAGCTACCTTGACAGAAACACTGAAGCTTTCTTT | - | TRBV9 | - | TRBJ1-1
CASSQSRVEQYF | TGTGCCAGCAGCCAATCGAGGGTAGAGCAGTACTTC | - | TRBV14 | - | TRBJ2-7
CASSLAPVGELFF | TGTGCCAGCAGCTTAGCCCCTGTCGGGGAGCTGTTTTTT | - | TRBV11-3 | - | TRBJ2-2
CASREAYNEQFF | TGTGCCAGCAGGGAGGCCTACAATGAGCAGTTCTTC | - | TRBV28 | - | TRBJ2-1